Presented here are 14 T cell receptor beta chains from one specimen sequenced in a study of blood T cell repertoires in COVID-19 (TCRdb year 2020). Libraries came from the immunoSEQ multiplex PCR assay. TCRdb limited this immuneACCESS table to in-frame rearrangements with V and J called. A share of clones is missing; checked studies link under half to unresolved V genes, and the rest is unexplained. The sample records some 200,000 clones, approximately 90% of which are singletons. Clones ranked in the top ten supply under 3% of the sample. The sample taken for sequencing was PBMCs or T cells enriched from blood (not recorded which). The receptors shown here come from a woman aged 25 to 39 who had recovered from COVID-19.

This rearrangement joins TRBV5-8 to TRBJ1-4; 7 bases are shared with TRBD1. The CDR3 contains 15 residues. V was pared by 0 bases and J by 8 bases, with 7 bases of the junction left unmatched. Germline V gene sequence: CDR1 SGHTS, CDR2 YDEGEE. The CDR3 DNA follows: TGTGCCAGCAGCTTGGATACAGGGGTAGGGGAAAAACTGTTTTTT. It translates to CASSLDTGVGEKLFF.

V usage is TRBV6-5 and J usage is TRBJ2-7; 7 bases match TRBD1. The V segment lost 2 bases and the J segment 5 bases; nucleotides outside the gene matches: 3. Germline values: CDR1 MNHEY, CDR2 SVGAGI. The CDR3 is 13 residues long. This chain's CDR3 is CASSYAGQDEQYF. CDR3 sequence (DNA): TGTGCCAGCAGTTACGCCGGACAGGACGAGCAGTACTTC.

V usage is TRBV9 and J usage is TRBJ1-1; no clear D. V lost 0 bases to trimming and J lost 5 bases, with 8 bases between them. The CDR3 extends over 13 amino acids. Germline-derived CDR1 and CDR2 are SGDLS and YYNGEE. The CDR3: CASSVDSGTEAFF. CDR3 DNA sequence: TGTGCCAGCAGCGTAGATTCGGGAACTGAAGCTTTCTTT.

The CDR3 loop reads CASSQDQGWGATNEKLFF. CDR3 nucleotides: TGTGCCAGCAGCCAAGATCAAGGGTGGGGAGCAACTAATGAAAAACTGTTTTTT. The J gene is TRBJ1-4, the V gene TRBV3-1 (or the pseudogene TRBV3-2); no definite D call. Trimming left V 0 bases short and J 0 bases short, with 14 bases between. Germline V CDR1 and CDR2: LGHDT, YNNKEL (reference sequence). The length of the CDR3 is 18 residues.

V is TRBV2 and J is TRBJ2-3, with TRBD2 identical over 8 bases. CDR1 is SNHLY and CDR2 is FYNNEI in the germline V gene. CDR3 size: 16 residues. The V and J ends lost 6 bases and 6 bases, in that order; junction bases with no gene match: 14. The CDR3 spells CASRESGLEVSDTQYF. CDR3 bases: TGTGCCAGCAGAGAATCGGGACTAGAGGTATCGGATACGCAGTATTTT.

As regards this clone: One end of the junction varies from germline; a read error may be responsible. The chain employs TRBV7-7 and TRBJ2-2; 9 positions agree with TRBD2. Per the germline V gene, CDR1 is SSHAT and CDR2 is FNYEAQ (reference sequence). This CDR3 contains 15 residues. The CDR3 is CASSLRSGGTGELFF. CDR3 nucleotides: TGTGCTAGCAGCTTAAGGAGCGGGGGGACCGGGGAGCTGTTTTTT.

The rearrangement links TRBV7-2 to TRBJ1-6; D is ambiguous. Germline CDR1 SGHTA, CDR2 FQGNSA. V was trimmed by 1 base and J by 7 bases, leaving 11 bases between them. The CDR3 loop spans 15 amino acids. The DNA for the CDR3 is TGTGCCAGCAGCTTAGGCTCGCAGGCAAATTCACCCCTCCACTTT. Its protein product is CASSLGSQANSPLHF.

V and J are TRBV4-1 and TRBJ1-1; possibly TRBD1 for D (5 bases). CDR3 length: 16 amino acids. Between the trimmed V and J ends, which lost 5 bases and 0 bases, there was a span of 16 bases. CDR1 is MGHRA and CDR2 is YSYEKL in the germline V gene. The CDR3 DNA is TGCGCCAGCAGCAAACAACAGGTCCCCATGAACACTGAAGCTTTCTTT. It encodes CASSKQQVPMNTEAFF.

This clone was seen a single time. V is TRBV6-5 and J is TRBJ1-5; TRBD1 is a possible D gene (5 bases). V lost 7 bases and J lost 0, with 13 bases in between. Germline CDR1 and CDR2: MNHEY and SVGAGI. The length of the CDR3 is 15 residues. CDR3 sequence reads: CASTGRQHSNQPQHF. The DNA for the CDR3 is TGTGCCAGCACAGGGCGACAACATAGCAATCAGCCCCAGCATTTT.

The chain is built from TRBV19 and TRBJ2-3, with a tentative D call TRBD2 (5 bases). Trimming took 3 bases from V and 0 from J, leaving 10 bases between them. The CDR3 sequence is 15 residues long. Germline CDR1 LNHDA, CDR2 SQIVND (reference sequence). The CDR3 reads CASSMAGDSTDTQYF. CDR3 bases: TGTGCCAGTAGTATGGCCGGGGATAGCACAGATACGCAGTATTTT.

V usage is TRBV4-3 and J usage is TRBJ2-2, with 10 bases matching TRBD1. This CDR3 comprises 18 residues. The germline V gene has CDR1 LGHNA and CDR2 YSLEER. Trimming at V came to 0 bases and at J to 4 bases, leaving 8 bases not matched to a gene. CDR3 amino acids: CASSQELPDRGATGELFF. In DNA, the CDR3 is TGCGCCAGCAGCCAAGAACTACCGGACAGGGGGGCCACCGGGGAGCTGTTTTTT.

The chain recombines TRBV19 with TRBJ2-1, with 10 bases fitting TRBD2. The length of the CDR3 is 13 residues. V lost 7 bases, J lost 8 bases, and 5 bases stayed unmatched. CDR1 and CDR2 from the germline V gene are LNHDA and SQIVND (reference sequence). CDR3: CASKSGGAYEQFF. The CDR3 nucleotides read TGTGCCAGTAAAAGCGGGGGGGCCTATGAGCAGTTCTTC.

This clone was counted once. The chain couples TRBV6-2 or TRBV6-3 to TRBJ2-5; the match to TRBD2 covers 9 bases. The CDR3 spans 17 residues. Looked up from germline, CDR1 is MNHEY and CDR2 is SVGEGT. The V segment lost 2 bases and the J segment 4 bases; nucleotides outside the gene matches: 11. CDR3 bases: TGTGCCAGCAGTTACGGCCCAGCGGGGGGCTCCTTAGAGACCCAGTACTTC. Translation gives CASSYGPAGGSLETQYF.

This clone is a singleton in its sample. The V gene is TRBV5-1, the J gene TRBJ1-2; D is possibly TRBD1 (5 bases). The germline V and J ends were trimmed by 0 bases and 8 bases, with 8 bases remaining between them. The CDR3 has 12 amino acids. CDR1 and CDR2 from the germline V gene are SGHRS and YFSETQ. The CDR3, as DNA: TGCGCCAGCAGCTTGGATAGGGGAGGCTACACCTTC. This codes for CASSLDRGGYTF.